One and the same sample provided the 18 T cell receptor beta chains below, sequenced in a study of blood T cell repertoires in COVID-19. The table came from immunoSEQ multiplex PCR; TCRdb's copy has only in-frame clones and leaves some out. Among some 410,000 clones listed, 88% were seen once. The source material was PBMCs or T cells enriched from blood (not recorded which). The receptors derive from a woman aged 25 to 39 with acute COVID-19.

CDR3 loop: CASSDPGLAIFTTRSYNEQFF. In DNA, the CDR3 is TGCGCCAGCAGTGACCCTGGACTAGCAATATTTACTACTCGCTCCTACAATGAGCAGTTCTTC. V usage is TRBV10-2 and J usage is TRBJ2-1; 8 bases fit TRBD2. CDR3 size: 21 residues. Trimming cost V 3 bases and J 0 bases; bases outside gene matches: 19. The V gene's germline CDR1 is WSHSY and CDR2 SAAADI.

This clone was observed a single time. The chain couples TRBV27 to TRBJ1-5; 8 bases are a match to TRBD1. The germline CDR1 and CDR2 sequences are MNHEY and SMNVEV (reference sequence). V shed 3 bases and J 3 bases; nucleotides not matched to a gene: 4. CDR3 size: 15 residues. The CDR3 reads CASSFSGQANQPQHF. The CDR3 DNA is TGTGCCAGCAGTTTCTCGGGACAGGCCAATCAGCCCCAGCATTTT.

Points on this clone: Other DNA sequences in this specimen translate into the identical CDR3. This chain's CDR3 is CASSQTSGGSYNEQFF. The CDR3 DNA reads TGCGCCAGCAGCCAGACTAGCGGGGGGTCCTACAATGAGCAGTTCTTC. The chain links TRBV4-1 to TRBJ2-1; 13 bases align to TRBD2. The CDR3 extends over 16 amino acids. J gave up 1 base and V 3 bases, and 0 bases lay outside the gene matches. In germline, CDR1 is MGHRA, CDR2 YSYEKL.

CDR3 protein: CASSLLLFPTEAFF. Here the CDR3 DNA reads TGTGCCAGCAGCCTCTTACTTTTTCCGACTGAAGCTTTCTTT. The chain is built from TRBV3-1 (or the pseudogene TRBV3-2) and TRBJ1-1; D unresolved. The germline gives CDR1 LGHDT, CDR2 YNNKEL (reference sequence). CDR3 length: 14 residues. V lost 4 bases and J 5 bases, leaving 14 bases between the germline ends.

The chain is built from TRBV19 and TRBJ2-6; D not certain. Between the trimmed V and J ends, which lost 7 bases and 2 bases, there was a span of 12 bases. Germline CDR1 reads LNHDA; CDR2 reads SQIVND (reference sequence). This CDR3 is built from 15 residues. DNA for the CDR3: TGTGCCAGTATGAGTGTCCGTCCTGGGGCCAACGTCCTGACTTTC. Encoded protein: CASMSVRPGANVLTF.

This clone was observed once. DNA of the CDR3: TGTGCCAGCAGTGAAGACGACTACGACTACGAGCAGTACTTC. This gives the protein CASSEDDYDYEQYF. The genes are TRBV6-1 and TRBJ2-7, with D tentatively TRBD2 (5 bases). CDR3 length: 14 residues. Germline V gives CDR1 MNHNS, CDR2 SASEGT. With 1 base removed from V and 3 bases from J, the gap between germline ends came to 10 bases.

V is TRBV7-8 and J is TRBJ1-2; D is uncertain. V gave up 5 bases and J gave up 9 bases, with 13 bases separating them. The CDR3 has 12 amino acids. In germline, CDR1 is SGHVS, CDR2 FQNEAQ. The CDR3 sequence: CASSPGGRSYTF. In nucleotides, the CDR3 is TGTGCCAGCAGCCCCGGCGGCCGGAGCTACACCTTC.

The chain joins TRBV3-1 (or the pseudogene TRBV3-2) to TRBJ2-2; the match to TRBD1 covers 7 bases. Germline CDR1 reads LGHDT; CDR2 reads YNNKEL (reference sequence). CDR3 length: 16 residues. V was pared by 3 bases and J by 0 bases, with 4 bases of the junction left unmatched. CDR3: CASSQRGRANTGELFF. CDR3 coding DNA: TGTGCCAGCAGCCAGAGGGGGCGGGCGAACACCGGGGAGCTGTTTTTT.

The DNA of the CDR3 is TGTGCCAGCAGCTCATGGACTAGCGGGGGACAAGAGACCCAGTACTTC. Translating it yields CASSSWTSGGQETQYF. The V gene is TRBV5-6, the J gene TRBJ2-5; 13 nucleotides match TRBD2. J lost 2 bases, V lost 3 bases, and 4 bases had no gene match. CDR3 length: 16 amino acids. Germline CDR1 is SGHDT and CDR2 is YYEEEE. Using reference TRBV5-6 and TRBJ2-5 for the parts outside the CDR3, the full variable domain is DAGVTQSPTHLIKTRGQQVTLRCSPKSGHDTVSWYQQALGQGPQFIFQYYEEEERQRGNFPDRFSGHQFPNYSSELNVNALLLGDSALYLCASSSWTSGGQETQYFGPGTRLLVL.

This clone came up once. The chain joins TRBV5-1 to TRBJ1-6; 9 bases line up with TRBD1. Germline CDR1 reads SGHRS; CDR2 reads YFSETQ. V gave up 0 bases and J gave up 6 bases; unmatched junction bases: 1. CDR3 length: 15 residues. DNA of the CDR3: TGCGCCAGCAGCTTGGCGGACAGGGGTAATTCACCCCTCCACTTT. Encoded protein: CASSLADRGNSPLHF.

The chain has TRBV18 and TRBJ1-5; 10 nucleotides match TRBD1. V dropped 5 bases and J dropped 3; count of bases not matched to a gene: 4. The germline V gene encodes CDR1 KGHSH and CDR2 LQKENI. The CDR3 totals 15 residues. CDR3: CASSATGGLNQPQHF. The CDR3 DNA reads TGTGCCAGCTCAGCGACAGGGGGCCTCAATCAGCCCCAGCATTTT.

V and J are TRBV24-1 and TRBJ2-3; D gene uncertain. The V gene lost 2 bases and the J gene lost 6 bases, with 14 bases spanning the gap. Germline V gene lookup returns CDR1 KGHDR and CDR2 SFDVKD. The CDR3 is 15 residues long. The CDR3, as DNA: TGTGCCACCAGTGATTCACCCAATCAGAGGGATACGCAGTATTTT. This sequence encodes CATSDSPNQRDTQYF.

This chain links TRBV5-1 with TRBJ2-1; D might be TRBD2 (5 bases). The germline CDR1 and CDR2 sequences are SGHRS and YFSETQ. The CDR3 sequence is 13 residues long. V lost 0 bases to trimming and J lost 10 bases, with 11 bases between them. This CDR3 reads CASSLDGLPEQFF. The CDR3 coding sequence is TGCGCCAGCAGCTTGGATGGACTTCCAGAGCAGTTCTTC.

This chain joins TRBV5-4 and TRBJ1-2, with D maybe TRBD1 (6 bases). V shed 0 bases and J shed 4 bases, with 13 bases lying between them. Germline CDR1 is SGHNT and CDR2 is YYREEE (reference sequence). The CDR3 sequence is 15 residues long. CDR3 sequence: CASSLGGRGPYGYTF. The DNA of the CDR3 is TGTGCCAGCAGCTTGGGTGGCAGGGGCCCCTATGGCTACACCTTC.

This rearrangement joins TRBV6-2 or TRBV6-3 to TRBJ1-6; no clear D gene. This CDR3 spans 14 amino acids. Per the germline V gene, CDR1 is MNHEY and CDR2 is SVGEGT. Trimming removed 4 bases from V and 6 bases from J, with 10 bases in between. The CDR3 coding sequence is TGTGCCAGCAGTTTGTCGGCAGGTAATTCACCCCTCCACTTT. Translating gives CASSLSAGNSPLHF.

Only one count was recorded for this clone. This chain links TRBV27 with TRBJ1-2, with TRBD1 matching over 9 bases. Germline assignment: CDR1 MNHEY and CDR2 SMNVEV (reference sequence). CDR3 length: 15 amino acids. The V and J ends lost 7 bases and 7 bases, in that order; junction bases with no gene match: 13. The CDR3 loop reads CASKSYVQGAFGYTF. Written as DNA, the CDR3 is TGTGCCAGCAAAAGTTATGTACAGGGGGCGTTTGGCTACACCTTC.

V gene TRBV3-1 (or the pseudogene TRBV3-2) combines with J gene TRBJ2-5; the match to TRBD2 covers 7 bases. The CDR3 has 20 amino acids. Germline V gene lookup returns CDR1 LGHDT and CDR2 YNNKEL (reference sequence). The V and J ends lost 0 bases and 0 bases, in that order; junction bases with no gene match: 16. The CDR3 spells CASSQDPILWLAENQETQYF. The CDR3 nucleotides are TGTGCCAGCAGCCAAGATCCGATTCTATGGCTAGCGGAAAACCAAGAGACCCAGTACTTC.

The chain employs TRBV19 and TRBJ1-4, with no clear D. The CDR3 is 15 residues long. The germline gives CDR1 LNHDA, CDR2 SQIVND (reference sequence). V lost 4 bases, J lost 8 bases, and 17 bases lay in between. CDR3 sequence reads: CASSTRPTSGEKLFF. The CDR3 bases are TGTGCCAGTAGTACCCGCCCGACGTCGGGGGAAAAACTGTTTTTT.